This is a list of T cell receptor beta chains from one sample in a study of response to subunit inactivated influenza vaccine. From the RT-PCR reads, TCRdb called clonotypes with MiXCR, one entry per CDR3 protein. The profile shows around 850,000 distinct CDR3 sequences, less than 20% of them singletons. The specimen comprised PBMCs from blood, sampled 4 to 6 days after vaccination. All receptors come from a man aged 45-65 years who received an inactivated influenza vaccine. Each CDR3 is given with its conserved first and last residue. Each record gives: D gene, clone size, J gene, V gene, CDR3 DNA, CDR3 protein. D genes are given only for firm matches. Rows may omit the clone size; those that give it use once, few, many or a size class.

D gene: -; clone size: few; J gene: TRBJ2-1; V gene: TRBV5-5; CDR3 DNA: TGTGCCAGCAGCTTGGTCCGCCTAGTGAACATGGATGAGCAGTTCTTC; CDR3 protein: CASSLVRLVNMDEQFF
D gene: TRBD2; clone size: many; J gene: TRBJ2-5; V gene: TRBV7-2; CDR3 DNA: TGTGCCAGCAGCATTAGCGGGGGTCGGGGCCAGTACTTC; CDR3 protein: CASSISGGRGQYF
D gene: TRBD2; clone size: few; J gene: TRBJ2-7; V gene: TRBV7-9; CDR3 DNA: TGTGCCAGCAGCCGGTTTGGGGGGGCCTACGAGCAGTACTTC; CDR3 protein: CASSRFGGAYEQYF
D gene: -; clone size: -; J gene: TRBJ1-5; V gene: TRBV12-3/TRBV12-4; CDR3 DNA: TGTGCCAGCAGGCTGGAGGGGCATCAGCCCCAGCATTTT; CDR3 protein: CASRLEGHQPQHF
D gene: -; clone size: -; J gene: TRBJ1-1; V gene: TRBV15; CDR3 DNA: TGTGCCACCAGCAGAGTGGCCAGGGCGAACACTGAAGCTTTCTTT; CDR3 protein: CATSRVARANTEAFF
D gene: TRBD1; clone size: many; J gene: TRBJ2-1; V gene: TRBV12-3/TRBV12-4; CDR3 DNA: TGTGCCAGCAGTTTATCGGCAGGGGGCGTCTACAATGAGCAGTTCTTC; CDR3 protein: CASSLSAGGVYNEQFF
D gene: -; clone size: few; J gene: TRBJ1-5; V gene: TRBV6-5; CDR3 DNA: TGTGCCAGCAGTTACTCGATCAGCGCGGCTCAGCCCCAGCATTTT; CDR3 protein: CASSYSISAAQPQHF
D gene: TRBD1; clone size: -; J gene: TRBJ2-7; V gene: TRBV4-1; CDR3 DNA: TGCGCCAGCAGCCAATTACGTTCTTCAGGACAGGGGAGCTCCTACGAGCAGTACTTC; CDR3 protein: CASSQLRSSGQGSSYEQYF
D gene: -; clone size: few; J gene: TRBJ2-1; V gene: TRBV7-6; CDR3 DNA: TGTGCCAGCAGCTTAGTTTGGGGCCCCTATAACAATGAGCAGTTCTTC; CDR3 protein: CASSLVWGPYNNEQFF
D gene: -; clone size: few; J gene: TRBJ2-7; V gene: TRBV5-6; CDR3 DNA: TGTGCCAGCAGCCCCGCCTCCGGGCGATCCTACGAGCAGTACTTC; CDR3 protein: CASSPASGRSYEQYF
D gene: TRBD1; clone size: -; J gene: TRBJ2-7; V gene: TRBV5-1; CDR3 DNA: TGCGCCAGTTCCTCCGGGACAGGGGTGTTCGAGCAGTACTTC; CDR3 protein: CASSSGTGVFEQYF
D gene: -; clone size: once; J gene: TRBJ2-5; V gene: TRBV5-1; CDR3 DNA: TGCGCCAGCAGCTCGGTCTACCAAGAGACCCAGTACTTC; CDR3 protein: CASSSVYQETQYF
D gene: TRBD1; clone size: few; J gene: TRBJ2-3; V gene: TRBV27; CDR3 DNA: TGTGCCAGCAGTTTAGGACAGGGGGTAGGAGATACGCAGTATTTT; CDR3 protein: CASSLGQGVGDTQYF
D gene: -; clone size: -; J gene: TRBJ2-2; V gene: TRBV9; CDR3 DNA: TGTGCCAGCAGCGTAGAACAGGGTTCCGGGGAGCTGTTTTTT; CDR3 protein: CASSVEQGSGELFF
D gene: -; clone size: -; J gene: TRBJ1-5; V gene: TRBV5-6; CDR3 DNA: TGTGCCAGCAGCTTGGCAGGGGAAGGTTACCAGCCCCAGCATTTT; CDR3 protein: CASSLAGEGYQPQHF
D gene: -; clone size: many; J gene: TRBJ2-7; V gene: TRBV20-1; CDR3 DNA: TGCAGTGCTAGACTCTTGGGGTATTTCTACGAGCAGTACTTC; CDR3 protein: CSARLLGYFYEQYF
D gene: -; clone size: -; J gene: TRBJ1-2; V gene: TRBV6-1; CDR3 DNA: TGTGCCAGCAGGAAGGAGGGGAGTTCCTATGGCTACACCTTC; CDR3 protein: CASRKEGSSYGYTF
D gene: TRBD1; clone size: -; J gene: TRBJ1-2; V gene: TRBV6-2/TRBV6-3; CDR3 DNA: TGTGCCAGCAGTTACCTCGGGACAGGGGATTCTGAGAGTGGCTACACCTTC; CDR3 protein: CASSYLGTGDSESGYTF
D gene: -; clone size: -; J gene: TRBJ2-3; V gene: TRBV7-8; CDR3 DNA: TGTGCCAGCAGCTTAGATTCAGGGTCCGGCACAGATACGCAGTATTTT; CDR3 protein: CASSLDSGSGTDTQYF
D gene: -; clone size: -; J gene: TRBJ2-2; V gene: TRBV15; CDR3 DNA: TGTGCCACCAGCACTTGGGCTTCGGCGGACACCGGGGAGCTGTTTTTT; CDR3 protein: CATSTWASADTGELFF
D gene: -; clone size: few; J gene: TRBJ1-1; V gene: TRBV20-1; CDR3 DNA: TGCAGTCCAAGATTAGGACAGCCGGGGGGGAACACTGAAGCTTTCTTT; CDR3 protein: CSPRLGQPGGNTEAFF
D gene: -; clone size: few; J gene: TRBJ2-3; V gene: TRBV20-1; CDR3 DNA: TGCAGTGCTCGTACTAGCACAGATACGCAGTATTTT; CDR3 protein: CSARTSTDTQYF
D gene: -; clone size: few; J gene: TRBJ1-5; V gene: TRBV6-2/TRBV6-3; CDR3 DNA: TGTGCCAGCAGTTACTCGGAGTATCAGCCCCAGCATTTT; CDR3 protein: CASSYSEYQPQHF
D gene: TRBD1; clone size: few; J gene: TRBJ2-5; V gene: TRBV6-5; CDR3 DNA: TGTGCCAGCAGTTACGCTTACTACGGGACAGAGTACCAAGAGACCCAGTACTTC; CDR3 protein: CASSYAYYGTEYQETQYF
D gene: -; clone size: few; J gene: TRBJ2-7; V gene: TRBV7-6; CDR3 DNA: TGTGCCAGCAGCTTGGAACCGGGCGGCAGGGGCTACGAGCAGTACTTC; CDR3 protein: CASSLEPGGRGYEQYF
D gene: TRBD2; clone size: few; J gene: TRBJ2-3; V gene: TRBV4-2; CDR3 DNA: TGTGCCAGCAGCCAAGCAAGCGGGGGGGCCACAGATACGCAGTATTTT; CDR3 protein: CASSQASGGATDTQYF
D gene: -; clone size: many; J gene: TRBJ2-1; V gene: TRBV7-9; CDR3 DNA: TGTGCCAGCAGCTCTGGGGGTAATCGGGGCAATGAGCAGTTCTTC; CDR3 protein: CASSSGGNRGNEQFF
D gene: -; clone size: -; J gene: TRBJ2-4; V gene: TRBV15; CDR3 DNA: TGTGCCGCCAGCAGAGATAGTCTGGTCATTCAGTACTTC; CDR3 protein: CAASRDSLVIQYF
D gene: TRBD2; clone size: -; J gene: TRBJ2-3; V gene: TRBV5-1; CDR3 DNA: TGCGCCAGCAGCTTAAGCGGGGGGCACAGCACAGATACGCAGTATTTT; CDR3 protein: CASSLSGGHSTDTQYF
D gene: TRBD1; clone size: -; J gene: TRBJ2-1; V gene: TRBV9; CDR3 DNA: TGTGCCAGCAGCAGCACAGGGGGAGGATTCGGCAATGAGCAGTTCTTC; CDR3 protein: CASSSTGGGFGNEQFF
D gene: -; clone size: -; J gene: TRBJ2-3; V gene: TRBV9; CDR3 DNA: TGTGCCAGCAGCGTAGTCGGGGATACGCAGTATTTT; CDR3 protein: CASSVVGDTQYF
D gene: -; clone size: -; J gene: TRBJ1-6; V gene: TRBV4-2; CDR3 DNA: TGTGCCAGCAGCCAAGGAGGCGGCAGGGCCAATTCACCCCTCCACTTT; CDR3 protein: CASSQGGGRANSPLHF
D gene: -; clone size: -; J gene: TRBJ2-7; V gene: TRBV4-1; CDR3 DNA: TGCGCCAGCAGCCAAGATTTGAGGGCCCTAGACCCCCGGGAGCAGTACTTC; CDR3 protein: CASSQDLRALDPREQYF
D gene: TRBD2; clone size: few; J gene: TRBJ2-1; V gene: TRBV20-1; CDR3 DNA: TGCAGTGCTAGTGGGACTAGCGGTCGCTCCTACAATGAGCAGTTCTTC; CDR3 protein: CSASGTSGRSYNEQFF
D gene: TRBD2; clone size: -; J gene: TRBJ2-1; V gene: TRBV7-2; CDR3 DNA: TGTGCCAGCAGCACCAGACTAGCGGGGGACTCCTACAATGAGCAGTTCTTC; CDR3 protein: CASSTRLAGDSYNEQFF
D gene: -; clone size: few; J gene: TRBJ1-1; V gene: TRBV6-2/TRBV6-3; CDR3 DNA: TGTGCCAGCAGTTACACAACGAACACTGAAGCTTTCTTT; CDR3 protein: CASSYTTNTEAFF
D gene: TRBD2; clone size: -; J gene: TRBJ2-7; V gene: TRBV4-2; CDR3 DNA: TGTGCCAGCAGCCAAACTAGCGACGTGTCCTACGAGCAGTACTTC; CDR3 protein: CASSQTSDVSYEQYF
D gene: TRBD2; clone size: few; J gene: TRBJ2-7; V gene: TRBV6-1; CDR3 DNA: TGTGCCAGCAACCCTAGCGGGAGCCCCTACGAGCAGTACTTC; CDR3 protein: CASNPSGSPYEQYF
D gene: -; clone size: few; J gene: TRBJ2-1; V gene: TRBV7-9; CDR3 DNA: TGTGCCAGCAGCTCAACGACGGAAATCTCCTACAATGAGCAGTTCTTC; CDR3 protein: CASSSTTEISYNEQFF
D gene: TRBD1; clone size: -; J gene: TRBJ2-1; V gene: TRBV20-1; CDR3 DNA: TGCAGTGCTAGAGATCCACTCGGGACAGTATCTTCAAGCTCCTACAATGAGCAGTTCTTC; CDR3 protein: CSARDPLGTVSSSSYNEQFF
D gene: -; clone size: -; J gene: TRBJ2-7; V gene: TRBV18; CDR3 DNA: TGTGCCAGCTCACCACGCGGATCCTCCTACGAGCAGTACTTC; CDR3 protein: CASSPRGSSYEQYF
D gene: -; clone size: -; J gene: TRBJ2-5; V gene: TRBV3-1; CDR3 DNA: TGTGCCAGCAGCCATGGGGGAGAGACCCAGTACTTC; CDR3 protein: CASSHGGETQYF
D gene: -; clone size: -; J gene: TRBJ2-2; V gene: TRBV4-3; CDR3 DNA: TGCGCCAGCAGCCAAGATAGGCTTGGCGGTTTGAACACCGGGGAGCTGTTTTTT; CDR3 protein: CASSQDRLGGLNTGELFF
D gene: TRBD1; clone size: -; J gene: TRBJ1-6; V gene: TRBV20-1; CDR3 DNA: TGCAGTGCTAGAGACACACAGGGACAGGGGGTCCTCAATTCACCCCTCCACTTT; CDR3 protein: CSARDTQGQGVLNSPLHF
D gene: -; clone size: -; J gene: TRBJ1-1; V gene: TRBV20-1; CDR3 DNA: TGCAGTGCTAGATTGTTGGTCACTGAAGCTTTCTTT; CDR3 protein: CSARLLVTEAFF
D gene: TRBD2; clone size: many; J gene: TRBJ2-7; V gene: TRBV20-1; CDR3 DNA: TGCAGTGCCCCATCTAGCGGGGGGGCCTTAGTGGGCTCCTACGAGCAGTACTTC; CDR3 protein: CSAPSSGGALVGSYEQYF